This TCR beta chain comes out of a study of identical twins. General study findings and limits: Twin sharing of out-of-frame TCR alpha was underestimated by models in monozygotic pairs.

As to this clonotype: The antigen remains unidentified.

The CDR3 runs 9 residues. The germline V gene has CDR1 MNHEY and CDR2 SVGAGI. Trimming removed 8 bases at V and 9 bases at J, with 7 bases between. TCRdb itself ran the 5' RACE reads through MiXCR, one entry per CDR3 protein. The sample shows around 250,000 distinct CDR3 sequences, 6.5% to 9.5% of them seen only once. A further study also used this sample, focusing on yellow fever vaccine responses in identical twins.

The sample consisted of CD8+ T cells sorted from blood. The clonotype was recovered from a woman between 18 and 29 years old in good health. The chain has TRBV6-5 and TRBJ2-5; no firm D call. The CDR3 loop is CASGTPQYF. In DNA form, the CDR3 reads TGTGCCAGCGGTACGCCCCAGTACTTC.